This entry lists 4 T cell receptor beta chains sequenced from one sample in a study of blood T cell repertoires in COVID-19 (TCRdb year 2020). The method behind the library was the immunoSEQ multiplex PCR assay. The clones in this table, taken by TCRdb from immuneACCESS, are in-frame only. Not every clone is retained; where verified, under half of the shortfall comes from an unresolved V gene, and the cause of the rest is unknown. Within this sample are 150,000 to 200,000 clones, with around 81% of them counted one time only. The ten largest clonotypes hold 5% to 6% of the sample. Sequenced sample: PBMCs or T cells enriched from blood (not recorded which). The receptors shown here come from a man aged 35-49 years who had recovered from COVID-19.

This clone was recorded many times. The chain couples TRBV19 to TRBJ1-4; D perhaps matches TRBD1 (5 bases). Germline CDR1 and CDR2: LNHDA and SQIVND (reference sequence). Trimming shortened V by 8 bases and J by 0 bases, and 13 bases separated the two germline ends. The CDR3 sequence is 15 residues long. DNA for the CDR3: TGTGCCAGTCAGCCCAGGGCATCAACTAATGAAAAACTGTTTTTT. Protein product: CASQPRASTNEKLFF. Drawing the rest from reference TRBV19 and TRBJ1-4, the complete variable domain is DGGITQSPKYLFRKEGQNVTLSCEQNLNHDAMYWYRQDPGQGLRLIYYSQIVNDFQKGDIAEGYSVSREKKESFPLTVTSAQKNPTAFYLCASQPRASTNEKLFFGSGTQLSVL.

The rearrangement links TRBV5-4 to TRBJ1-2, with D possibly being TRBD1 (6 bases). Trimming pared 2 bases from V and 8 bases from J, leaving 13 bases between. The CDR3 runs 13 residues. Germline-derived CDR1 and CDR2 are SGHNT and YYREEE (reference sequence). The CDR3 spells CASSLAGEIGYTF. Written as DNA, the CDR3 is TGTGCCAGCAGCTTAGCAGGGGAAATCGGCTACACCTTC.

The chain has TRBV19 and TRBJ2-7; 11 nucleotides align to TRBD1. Germline CDR1 LNHDA, CDR2 SQIVND (reference sequence). This CDR3 is built from 18 residues. V gave up 5 bases and J gave up 0 bases; unmatched junction bases: 12. The CDR3 protein is CASSPRTGGPVSSYEQYV. DNA for the CDR3: TGTGCCAGTAGTCCAAGGACAGGGGGCCCCGTTAGCTCCTACGAGCAGTACGTC.

A single count supports this clone. V and J are TRBV7-8 and TRBJ2-7; 9 bases are shared with TRBD2. CDR1 and CDR2 from the germline V gene are SGHVS and FQNEAQ. This CDR3 spans 14 amino acids. Trimming took 3 bases from V and 2 from J; bases not matched to a gene: 2. CDR3 sequence (DNA): TGTGCCAGCAGCTTTCGCGGGGGGGCCTACGAGCAGTACTTC. It translates to CASSFRGGAYEQYF.